The present T cell receptor beta chain was sequenced within a study of cytomegalovirus exposure and HLA in healthy donors. The wider study: Unique TCRs numbering some 77 million, obtained from HLA-typed donors, made up an early data release. General study findings and limits: Later findings reportedly placed an Asian-associated ancestry cluster below the approximately 620-donor mean for N-insertions. It was reported that TCR beta sequences correctly inferred the HLA-A and HLA-B alleles for most subjects.

Concerning this clone itself: Its antigen remains unknown. The sample holds other DNA sequences that translate to the same CDR3.

Donors were ostensibly healthy at sampling, although undocumented immune exposures were probable. The study ran its PCR with 60 Vbeta and 13 Jbeta primers. Here immunoSEQ multiplex PCR was the method, and the copy in TCRdb shows in-frame clones only, minus some. The data hold some 140,000 clones, with roughly 72% observed a single time. Germline V gene data show CDR1 as SGHDT and CDR2 as YYEEEE. The CDR3 length is 14 residues. Unmatched junction bases numbered 7, after V lost 4 bases and J lost 8 bases. The chain recombines TRBV5-6 with TRBJ1-2, with 11 bases aligning to TRBD1. The sample was PBMCs. This receptor was identified in a man aged 30-40 years in good health and CMV-seronegative. Here the CDR3 reads CASSAGTGGGGYTF. The CDR3 bases are TGTGCCAGCAGCGCGGGGACAGGGGGAGGAGGCTACACCTTC.